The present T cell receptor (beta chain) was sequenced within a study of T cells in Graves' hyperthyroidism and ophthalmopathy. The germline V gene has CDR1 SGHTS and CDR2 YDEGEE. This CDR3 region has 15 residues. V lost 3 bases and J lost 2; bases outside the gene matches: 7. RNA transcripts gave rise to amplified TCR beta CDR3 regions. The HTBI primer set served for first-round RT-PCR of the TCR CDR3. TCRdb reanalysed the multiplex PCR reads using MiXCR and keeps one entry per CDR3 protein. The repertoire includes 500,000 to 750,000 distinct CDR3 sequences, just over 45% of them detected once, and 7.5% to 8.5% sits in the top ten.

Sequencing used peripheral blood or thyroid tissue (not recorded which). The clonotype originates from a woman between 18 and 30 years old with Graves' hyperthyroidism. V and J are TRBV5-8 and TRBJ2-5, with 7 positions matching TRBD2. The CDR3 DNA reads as TGTGCCAGCAGCTGGCGGGAGACTGAACAAGAGACCCAGTACTTC. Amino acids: CASSWRETEQETQYF.